What follows are 10 T cell receptor beta chains derived from one specimen sequenced in a study of memory CD4+ T cells and cytomegalovirus serostatus. Data came from immunoSEQ multiplex PCR; TCRdb stores just in-frame clones and leaves some out. The data hold about 100,000 clones, with 80% observed a single time. Single viable CD3+CD4+CD8-CD45RO+ cells were sorted as the memory CD4+ T cells. What was sequenced was memory CD4+ T cells from blood. The source is an adult in good health and CMV-seropositive.

The rearrangement uses TRBV9 and TRBJ2-7, with a weak D call TRBD2 (5 bases). V lost 4 bases and J 1 base, leaving 15 bases between the germline ends. Germline CDR1 reads SGDLS; CDR2 reads YYNGEE. The CDR3 is 15 amino acids. The DNA of the CDR3 is TGTGCCAGCAGCCGCCGGTGGGAGACGTCCTACGAGCAGTACTTC. This gives the protein CASSRRWETSYEQYF.

This rearrangement joins TRBV6-7 to TRBJ2-7, with D perhaps matching TRBD2 (7 bases). TRBV6-7 falls under the ORF class, with uncertain function. The CDR3 totals 14 residues. Trimming took off 9 bases at V and 5 bases at J, with 20 bases between the two ends. The CDR3: CASPEPGGWHEQYF. CDR3 in DNA: TGTGCCAGTCCTGAACCGGGGGGCTGGCACGAGCAGTACTTC.

The chain employs TRBV5-1 and TRBJ1-1, with 8 bases lining up with TRBD1. V lost 6 bases to trimming and J lost 1 base; unmatched junction nucleotides: 5. The germline V gene encodes CDR1 SGHRS and CDR2 YFSETQ. The CDR3 consists of 14 residues. This CDR3 reads CASTWGTGNTEAFF. CDR3 in DNA: TGCGCCAGCACCTGGGGGACAGGGAACACTGAAGCTTTCTTT.

The CDR3 sequence is CASSLPGSNQPQHF. The CDR3 coding sequence is TGTGCCAGCAGCTTGCCAGGGAGCAATCAGCCCCAGCATTTT. This chain joins TRBV5-8 and TRBJ1-5; possibly TRBD1 for D (5 bases). This CDR3 comprises 14 residues. Trimming left V 1 base short and J 1 base short, with 6 bases between. Germline V gene sequence: CDR1 SGHTS, CDR2 YDEGEE.

The chain is built from TRBV7-2 and TRBJ2-3, with D uncertain. V lost 5 bases and J lost 0, with 3 bases in between. The germline V gene has CDR1 SGHTA and CDR2 FQGNSA. The CDR3 spans 12 residues. The CDR3 loop reads CASSVSTDTQYF. The CDR3 coding sequence is TGTGCCAGCAGCGTCAGCACAGATACGCAGTATTTT.

With respect to this clone: The junction departs from germline at one end; a sequencing error may be responsible. This sequence joins TRBV6-1 and TRBJ2-1; 11 nucleotides match TRBD2. CDR3 length: 14 residues. CDR1 is MNHNS, CDR2 SASEGT, per germline. CDR3: CASMSSGRAHEKFF. The CDR3 DNA follows: TGTGCCAGCATGAGTAGCGGGAGGGCGCATGAGAAGTTCTTC.

The chain combines TRBV28 with TRBJ1-1; D is unclear. Germline CDR1 and CDR2: MDHEN and SYDVKM. Trimming left V 9 bases short and J 2 bases short, with 16 bases between. The CDR3 loop spans 14 amino acids. CDR3 nucleotide sequence: TGTGCCAGTCTCGCAGGAGAGGCTAACACTGAAGCTTTCTTT. It codes for CASLAGEANTEAFF.

The CDR3 DNA reads TGTGCCAGCAGCGACAGGGGAAGGGCAGAAGAGACCCAGTACTTC. As protein: CASSDRGRAEETQYF. The chain employs TRBV28 and TRBJ2-5, with TRBD1 matching over 8 bases. The germline V gene encodes CDR1 MDHEN and CDR2 SYDVKM. There are 15 residues in the CDR3. With 6 bases clipped from V and 3 bases from J, the junction kept 9 bases outside the gene matches.

The chain couples TRBV7-2 to TRBJ2-2; the D gene is possibly TRBD1 (6 bases). Looked up from germline, CDR1 is SGHTA and CDR2 is FQGNSA. The CDR3 length is 15 residues. V shed 2 bases and J shed 6 bases, with 13 bases lying between them. CDR3 nucleotides: TGTGCCAGCAGCTTAACCCGACAGGTCGCCGGGGAGCTGTTTTTT. Encoded protein: CASSLTRQVAGELFF.

This clone was counted once. This sequence joins TRBV7-6 and TRBJ1-2; D perhaps matches TRBD1 (6 bases). Between the trimmed V and J ends, which lost 0 bases and 7 bases, there was a span of 12 bases. CDR1 and CDR2 from the germline V gene are SGHVS and FNYEAQ. CDR3 length: 14 residues. CDR3 in amino acids: CASSLAGQSSGYTF. CDR3 sequence (DNA): TGTGCCAGCAGCTTAGCCGGACAGAGCTCTGGCTACACCTTC.